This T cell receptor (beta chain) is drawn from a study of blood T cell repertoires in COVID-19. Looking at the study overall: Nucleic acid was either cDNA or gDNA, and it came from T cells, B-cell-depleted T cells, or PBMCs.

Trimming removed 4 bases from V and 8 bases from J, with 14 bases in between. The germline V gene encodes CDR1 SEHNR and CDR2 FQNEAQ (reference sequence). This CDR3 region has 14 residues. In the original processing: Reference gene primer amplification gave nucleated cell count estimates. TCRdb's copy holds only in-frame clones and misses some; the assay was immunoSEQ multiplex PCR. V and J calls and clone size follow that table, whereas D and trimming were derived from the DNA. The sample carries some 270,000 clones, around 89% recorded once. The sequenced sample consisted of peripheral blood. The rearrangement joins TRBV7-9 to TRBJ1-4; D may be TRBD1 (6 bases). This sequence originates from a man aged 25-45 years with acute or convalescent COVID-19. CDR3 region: CASSSRGGPEKLFF. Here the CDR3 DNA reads TGTGCCAGCAGCTCACGAGGGGGTCCCGAAAAACTGTTTTTT.